These 10 T cell receptor beta chains came from one sample sequenced in a study of T cells in Graves' hyperthyroidism and ophthalmopathy. Amplification yielded TCR beta CDR3 regions, with RNA transcripts as the source. Carried out on the TCR CDR3, a first-round RT-PCR used the HTBI primer set. TCRdb processed the multiplex PCR reads anew with MiXCR; each CDR3 protein has one entry. The data show 450,000 to 550,000 distinct CDR3 sequences, approximately 25% seen once. Sequenced input: blood. The receptors were sampled from a woman in her 30s with Graves' ophthalmopathy.

The V gene is TRBV12-3 or TRBV12-4, the J gene TRBJ1-5; D not certain. The CDR3 has 14 amino acids. V lost 6 bases and J lost 4, with 13 bases in between. CDR3 in amino acids: CASSGAFRNQPQHF. In nucleotides, the CDR3 is TGTGCCAGCAGCGGAGCGTTTCGTAATCAGCCCCAGCATTTT.

This clonotype was counted ten times or more. The chain has TRBV6-5 and TRBJ2-7; 8 nucleotides align to TRBD1. The CDR3 runs to 14 residues. With 2 bases clipped from V and 4 bases from J, the junction kept 4 bases outside the gene matches. CDR1 is MNHEY, CDR2 SVGAGI, per germline. CDR3 sequence reads: CASSYGQGIYEQYF. CDR3 coding DNA: TGTGCCAGCAGTTACGGACAGGGCATATACGAGCAGTACTTC.

This clonotype appeared many times. V and J are TRBV6-5 and TRBJ1-2, with a possible D match to TRBD1 (6 bases). V was pared by 6 bases and J by 8 bases, with 16 bases between. In germline, CDR1 is MNHEY, CDR2 SVGAGI. The CDR3 loop spans 13 amino acids. This CDR3 is CASSLNKGGGYTF. For the CDR3, the DNA is TGTGCCAGCAGCCTTAACAAGGGGGGGGGCTACACCTTC.

This clonotype has ten or more counts. This sequence joins TRBV20-1 and TRBJ2-5, with TRBD2 identical over 14 bases. CDR1 is DFQATT and CDR2 is SNEGSKA in the germline V gene (reference sequence). The CDR3 is 15 amino acids. V trimming: 5 bases; J trimming: 4 bases; junction bases outside the gene matches: 6. Written as DNA, the CDR3 is TGCAGTGCTTACCCCGGGACTAGCGGGGGAGAGACCCAGTACTTC. This encodes CSAYPGTSGGETQYF.

V and J are TRBV2 and TRBJ2-7; D may match TRBD1 or TRBD2 (5 bases each). The V gene's germline CDR1 is SNHLY and CDR2 FYNNEI. Trimming cost V 11 bases and J 2 bases, with 16 bases left between them. The CDR3 consists of 13 residues. The CDR3 DNA is TGTGCCTCCAACCGGGACGCAACCTACGAGCAGTACTTC. It yields the protein CASNRDATYEQYF.

The sample holds many counts of this clonotype. The rearrangement joins TRBV4-3 to TRBJ1-2; D call uncertain. The CDR3 is made up of 14 amino acids. The V end lost 1 base, the J end lost 8 bases, and 14 bases lay between the germline ends. Germline CDR1 reads LGHNA; CDR2 reads YSLEER. CDR3 in amino acids: CASSQVGRFGGYTF. CDR3 DNA sequence: TGCGCCAGCAGCCAAGTGGGCCGGTTTGGAGGCTACACCTTC.

V is TRBV3-1 and J is TRBJ1-2; 11 bases agree with TRBD1. Trimming removed 4 bases from V and 7 bases from J; junction bases left unmatched: 5. Germline V lookup: CDR1 LGHDT, CDR2 YNNKEL (reference sequence). The CDR3 spans 14 residues. The CDR3: CASSPDRGRGGYTF. CDR3 nucleotide sequence: TGTGCCAGCAGCCCGGACAGGGGGCGAGGTGGCTACACCTTC. The full variable domain, with the rest looked up from reference TRBV3-1 and TRBJ1-2, is DTAVSQTPKYLVTQMGNDKSIKCEQNLGHDTMYWYKQDSKKFLKIMFSYNNKELIINETVPNRFSPKSPDKAHLNLHINSLELGDSAVYFCASSPDRGRGGYTFGSGTRLTVV.

This clonotype was observed a few times. The rearrangement links TRBV20-1 to TRBJ1-2; 7 bases match TRBD1. The CDR3 contains 13 residues. The germline V gene has CDR1 DFQATT and CDR2 SNEGSKA (reference sequence). V gave up 4 bases and J gave up 8 bases; unmatched junction bases: 10. The CDR3 loop is CSANDREPSGYTF. The CDR3, as DNA: TGCAGTGCTAACGACAGGGAACCTAGCGGCTACACCTTC.

This clonotype occurred many times. V usage is TRBV12-3 or TRBV12-4 and J usage is TRBJ2-2, with 10 nucleotides matching TRBD1. This CDR3 spans 15 amino acids. Losses at the gene ends were 6 bases for V and 1 base for J; bases not matched to a gene: 2. The DNA for the CDR3 is TGTGCCAGCAGGGGACAGGGGTTGAACACCGGGGAGCTGTTTTTT. Translation: CASRGQGLNTGELFF.

This clonotype was picked up many times. This chain links TRBV12-3 or TRBV12-4 with TRBJ2-5; perhaps TRBD2 as D (5 bases). The CDR3 length is 15 residues. V lost 6 bases and J 5 bases, leaving 19 bases between the germline ends. This CDR3 reads CASRPYRGAWETQYF. In nucleotides, the CDR3 is TGTGCCAGCAGACCCTACCGGGGAGCGTGGGAGACCCAGTACTTC.